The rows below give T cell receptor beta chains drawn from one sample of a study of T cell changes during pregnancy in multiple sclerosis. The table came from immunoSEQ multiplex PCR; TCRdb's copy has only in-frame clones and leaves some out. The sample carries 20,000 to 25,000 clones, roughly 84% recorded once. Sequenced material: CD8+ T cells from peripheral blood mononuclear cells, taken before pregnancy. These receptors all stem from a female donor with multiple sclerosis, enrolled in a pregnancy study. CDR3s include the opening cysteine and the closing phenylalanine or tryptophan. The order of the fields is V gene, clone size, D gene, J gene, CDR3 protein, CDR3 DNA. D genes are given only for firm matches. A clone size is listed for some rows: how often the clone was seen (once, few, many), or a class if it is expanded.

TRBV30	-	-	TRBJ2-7	CAWSVMAEYEQYF	TGTGCCTGGAGTGTAATGGCAGAATACGAGCAGTACTTC
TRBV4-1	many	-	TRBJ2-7	CASSQDYRASYEQYF	TGCGCCAGCAGCCAGGACTACAGAGCCTCCTACGAGCAGTACTTC
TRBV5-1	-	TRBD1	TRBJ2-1	CASSSGQESNEQFF	TGCGCCAGCAGCTCCGGACAGGAGTCCAATGAGCAGTTCTTC
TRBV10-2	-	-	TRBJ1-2	CASSDGGYYGYTF	TGCGCCAGCAGTGATGGCGGATACTATGGCTACACCTTC
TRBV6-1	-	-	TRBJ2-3	CASSLNPGGADTQYF	TGTGCCAGCAGTCTCAACCCAGGCGGGGCAGATACGCAGTATTTT
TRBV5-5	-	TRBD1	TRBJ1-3	CASSWGQGRGNTIYF	TGTGCCAGCAGCTGGGGACAGGGGAGAGGAAACACCATATATTTT
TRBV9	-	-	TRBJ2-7	CASSVGAGYEQYF	TGTGCCAGCAGCGTAGGGGCAGGCTACGAGCAGTACTTC
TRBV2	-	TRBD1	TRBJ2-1	CASSDFRGRGRNEQFF	TGTGCCAGCAGTGATTTTCGGGGCAGGGGGCGAAATGAGCAGTTCTTC
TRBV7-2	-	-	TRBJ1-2	CASSLVGGPYGYTF	TGTGCCAGCAGCTTAGTCGGGGGGCCCTATGGCTACACCTTC
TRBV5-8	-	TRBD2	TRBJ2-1	CASSRGLAGVWNEQFF	TGTGCCAGCAGCCGGGGACTAGCGGGAGTATGGAATGAGCAGTTCTTC
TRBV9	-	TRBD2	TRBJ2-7	CASSPSLGQIAGPSYEQYF	TGTGCCAGCAGCCCCTCGCTGGGCCAGATAGCGGGGCCCTCCTACGAGCAGTACTTC
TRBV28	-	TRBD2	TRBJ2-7	CASSPLAGVLWDEQYF	TGTGCCAGCAGCCCCCTAGCGGGAGTATTATGGGACGAGCAGTACTTC
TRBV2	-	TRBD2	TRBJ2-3	CASSGTSAPDTQYF	TGTGCCAGCAGTGGGACTAGTGCCCCCGATACGCAGTATTTT
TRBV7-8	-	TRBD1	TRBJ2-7	CASSLAGTGGNEQYF	TGTGCCAGCAGCTTAGCTGGGACAGGGGGGAACGAGCAGTACTTC
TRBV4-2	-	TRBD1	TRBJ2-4	CASSHPGQDIQYF	TGTGCCAGCAGCCACCCGGGACAGGACATTCAGTACTTC
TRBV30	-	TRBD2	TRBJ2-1	CAWSFLAGGWRNEQFF	TGTGCCTGGAGTTTCTTAGCGGGAGGGTGGCGCAATGAGCAGTTCTTC
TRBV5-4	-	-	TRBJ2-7	CASSLGGRGVEQYF	TGTGCCAGCAGCTTGGGTGGGAGAGGAGTCGAGCAGTACTTC
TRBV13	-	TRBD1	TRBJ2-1	CASSLEQGVYNEQFF	TGTGCCAGCAGCTTAGAACAGGGGGTCTACAATGAGCAGTTCTTC
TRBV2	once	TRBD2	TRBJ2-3	CASSENSAGRATDTQYF	TGTGCCAGCAGTGAAAACTCAGCGGGACGCGCCACAGATACGCAGTATTTT
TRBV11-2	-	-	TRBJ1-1	CASSLLFRGTEAFF	TGTGCCAGCAGCTTATTGTTCAGGGGAACTGAAGCTTTCTTT
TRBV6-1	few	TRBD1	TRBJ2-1	CASTLTGGSYNEQFF	TGTGCCAGCACCCTGACAGGGGGCTCCTACAATGAGCAGTTCTTC
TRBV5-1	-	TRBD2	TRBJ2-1	CASSLARAGVGTYNEQFF	TGCGCCAGCAGCTTGGCCAGAGCGGGAGTGGGCACCTACAATGAGCAGTTCTTC
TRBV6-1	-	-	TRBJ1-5	CASSDDYRDNQPQHF	TGTGCCAGCAGTGATGACTACAGGGATAATCAGCCCCAGCATTTT
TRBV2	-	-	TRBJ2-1	CAQWRGRLGYNEQFF	TGTGCCCAGTGGAGGGGGCGCCTTGGTTACAATGAGCAGTTCTTC
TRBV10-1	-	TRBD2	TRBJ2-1	CASSGGLAEYNEQFF	TGCGCCAGCAGTGGCGGACTAGCGGAATACAATGAGCAGTTCTTC
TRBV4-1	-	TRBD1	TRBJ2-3	CASSQVFGQGRTDTQYF	TGCGCCAGCAGCCAAGTTTTCGGACAGGGGAGGACAGATACGCAGTATTTT
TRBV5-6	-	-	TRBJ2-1	CASSLGWSSYNEQFF	TGTGCCAGCAGCTTGGGCTGGAGCTCCTACAATGAGCAGTTCTTC
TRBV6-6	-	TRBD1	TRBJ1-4	CASSLYRQGEKLFF	TGTGCCAGCAGCCTCTATCGACAGGGCGAAAAACTGTTTTTT
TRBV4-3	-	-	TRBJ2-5	CASSKGTTYQETQYF	TGCGCCAGCAGCAAAGGTACAACGTACCAAGAGACCCAGTACTTC
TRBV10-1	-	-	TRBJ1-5	CASSDPDRPNQPQHF	TGCGCCAGCAGTGATCCCGACAGACCCAATCAGCCCCAGCATTTT
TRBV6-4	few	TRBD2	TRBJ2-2	CASSDSSGSGELFF	TGTGCCAGCAGTGACTCTAGCGGGAGCGGGGAGCTGTTTTTT
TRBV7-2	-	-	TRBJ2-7	CASSLAGRQYF	TGTGCCAGCAGCCTCGCCGGGAGGCAGTACTTC